Listed below are T cell receptor beta chains from one sample, sequenced in a study of human T cells and chemical hapten exposure. Using its own MiXCR run on the RACE reads, TCRdb lists one record per CDR3 protein. Of a few hundred thousand distinct CDR3 sequences in the sample, 8.6% were seen once. Material: whole blood, obtained in connection with sensitization to the hapten diphenylcyclopropenone (DPC). The receptors were gathered from a woman in her forties with alopecia areata. Some clones in this sample may be carry-over from other donors' samples. Both conserved end residues are part of each CDR3. D genes are given only for firm matches. Rows give clone size only sometimes, using once, few, many, or a class for an expanded clone.

cdr3_length d_call j_call v_call clone_size cdr3_nt cdr3_aa
15 . TRBJ1-5 TRBV4-2 few TGTGCCAGCATACCCGGGACAAGGGGAAATCAGCCCCAGCATTTT CASIPGTRGNQPQHF
17 TRBD1 TRBJ1-3 TRBV28 . TGTGCCAGCAGTCCACCGGGACAGAAAAGCTCTGGAAACACCATATATTTT CASSPPGQKSSGNTIYF
14 . TRBJ2-1 TRBV18 few TGTGCCAGCTCACCCGGGCGAGGAGGGTATGAGCAGTTCTTC CASSPGRGGYEQFF
15 . TRBJ1-1 TRBV6-5 few TGTGCCAGCAGTTACTCGTTGGGGGGGCGCACTGAAGCTTTCTTT CASSYSLGGRTEAFF
15 . TRBJ2-7 TRBV3-1 many TGTGCCAGCAGCCAAGGCCTAGGGGCCTCCTACGAGCAGTACTTC CASSQGLGASYEQYF
14 . TRBJ1-2 TRBV7-8 few TGTGCCAGCAGCTTAGCAAGGGACCAGGGGGGCTACACCTTC CASSLARDQGGYTF
13 . TRBJ1-2 TRBV12-3/TRBV12-4 many TGTGCCAGCAGCCTAGACAGGAGCTATGGCTACACCTTC CASSLDRSYGYTF
14 . TRBJ1-5 TRBV12-3/TRBV12-4 many TGTGCCAGCAGTTTCGGGGGTGAAAATCAGCCCCAGCATTTT CASSFGGENQPQHF
14 . TRBJ1-5 TRBV5-1 few TGCGCCAGCCACGAGGGGTCGGGCAATCAGCCCCAGCATTTT CASHEGSGNQPQHF
15 TRBD1 TRBJ1-5 TRBV12-3/TRBV12-4 few TGTGCCAGCAGTTTGGGACAGAACGACAATCAGCCCCAGCATTTT CASSLGQNDNQPQHF
15 . TRBJ2-1 TRBV7-2 many TGTGCCAGCAGCTTAACCGGCAGCTCCTACAATGAGCAGTTCTTC CASSLTGSSYNEQFF
15 . TRBJ2-1 TRBV7-2 . TGTGCCAGCAGCTTAGCCGGACCGCCTTGGGATGAGCAGTTCTTC CASSLAGPPWDEQFF
13 . TRBJ2-2 TRBV2 few TGTGCCAGCAGTGAGTCAGGGACCGGGGAGCTGTTTTTT CASSESGTGELFF
15 TRBD1 TRBJ2-3 TRBV7-3 few TGTGCCAGCAGCTTAGGACAGGGACAGACAGATACGCAGTATTTT CASSLGQGQTDTQYF
15 TRBD1 TRBJ1-5 TRBV18 few TGTGCCAGCTCTAGACAGGGGCAAAGCAATCAGCCCCAGCATTTT CASSRQGQSNQPQHF
16 TRBD2 TRBJ2-2 TRBV4-2 many TGTGCCAGCAGCCAACTTGCTAGCGGGAGAACGGGGGAGCTGTTTTTT CASSQLASGRTGELFF
16 TRBD2 TRBJ2-1 TRBV9 . TGTGCCAGCAGCGTTATTCCAGCGGGAGGGTACAATGAGCAGTTCTTC CASSVIPAGGYNEQFF
14 . TRBJ2-5 TRBV7-9 few TGTGCCAGCAGCCCTAGCCGACCGGGAGAGACCCAGTACTTC CASSPSRPGETQYF
11 . TRBJ1-2 TRBV20-1 . TGCAGTGCTGGAAGGAGCTATGGCTACACCTTC CSAGRSYGYTF
15 . TRBJ1-1 TRBV7-2 few TGTGCCAGCAGCCCGCCCTGGACGGGGAACACTGAAGCTTTCTTT CASSPPWTGNTEAFF
15 TRBD2 TRBJ2-1 TRBV5-4 . TGTGCCAGCAGGTCTAGCGGGAGAATGGGAGGCGGGCAGTTCTTC CASRSSGRMGGGQFF
14 TRBD1 TRBJ1-1 TRBV12-3/TRBV12-4 . TGTGCCAGCAGTTTATGGGGGACAGGGCCTGAAGCTTTCTTT CASSLWGTGPEAFF
13 . TRBJ2-3 TRBV7-9 many TGTGCCAGCAGCGGAACAGAGGCAGATACGCAGTATTTT CASSGTEADTQYF
13 . TRBJ1-1 TRBV9 . TGTGCCAGCAGCGTAGACGTTGGGACTGAAGCTTTCTTT CASSVDVGTEAFF
13 . TRBJ2-7 TRBV2 . TGTGCCAGCAGTGCACAGACGTCCTACGAGCAGTACTTC CASSAQTSYEQYF
15 . TRBJ1-4 TRBV12-3/TRBV12-4 . TGTGCCAGCAGTTCCCGGGACACGGCCAATGTCAAAAGGTTTTTT CASSSRDTANVKRFF
15 TRBD2 TRBJ2-1 TRBV5-1 many TGCGCCAGCAGCCGGAACTTAGCGGGAGTTGATGAGCAGTTCTTC CASSRNLAGVDEQFF
15 . TRBJ1-1 TRBV27 . TGTGCCAGCAGTTCATTTTCGGGTTTGAACACTGAAGCTTTCTTT CASSSFSGLNTEAFF
16 TRBD1 TRBJ1-5 TRBV28 few TGTGCCAGCAGATCGACAGGGGCTTCGGGCAATCAGCCCCAGCATTTT CASRSTGASGNQPQHF
14 TRBD1 TRBJ1-2 TRBV12-3/TRBV12-4 few TGTGCCAGCAGTCCGAGTCGACAGGGCTATGGCTACACCTTC CASSPSRQGYGYTF
16 TRBD2 TRBJ2-1 TRBV11-1 . TGTGCCAGCAGCCCGATAGCGGGAGGGTCCTACAATGAGCAGTTCTTC CASSPIAGGSYNEQFF
14 . TRBJ2-1 TRBV11-2 . TGTGCCAGCAGCTTAGATCTCACGGGAAATGAGCAGTTCTTC CASSLDLTGNEQFF
14 . TRBJ1-2 TRBV11-2 few TGTGCCAGCAGCTTAGATCAGGCGGGCTATGGCTACACCTTC CASSLDQAGYGYTF
17 TRBD2 TRBJ2-5 TRBV9 many TGTGCCAGCAGCGTAGGGGCGGGACTAGCGGTCCGTGAGACCCAGTACTTC CASSVGAGLAVRETQYF
14 . TRBJ2-3 TRBV4-3 few TGCGCCAGCAGCCAATCCAGAAGCACAGATACGCAGTATTTT CASSQSRSTDTQYF
15 . TRBJ2-5 TRBV5-1 few TGCGCCAGCAGCCAAAACCGTGGAGGTCAAGAGACCCAGTACTTC CASSQNRGGQETQYF
12 . TRBJ2-7 TRBV6-5 many TGTGCCGTCTCCTCGAGTGCCTACGAGCAGTACTTC CAVSSSAYEQYF
13 . TRBJ1-1 TRBV7-9 few TGTGCCAGCAGCATCCGGGGCAACACTGAAGCTTTCTTT CASSIRGNTEAFF
17 . TRBJ1-2 TRBV3-1 few TGTGCCAGCAGCCAAGATCGAGGTCTACCCTCTAACTATGGCTACACCTTC CASSQDRGLPSNYGYTF
17 . TRBJ1-5 TRBV4-1 few TGCGCCAGCAGCCAACAGGCCGATGCGCTTGGCAATCAGCCCCAGCATTTT CASSQQADALGNQPQHF
11 . TRBJ2-1 TRBV5-1 . TGCGCCAGCAGCCCGGGACTGGATCTGTTCTTC CASSPGLDLFF
13 . TRBJ2-5 TRBV14 few TGTGCCAGCAGCCGATTGGACACGGGGACCCAGTACTTC CASSRLDTGTQYF
15 TRBD1 TRBJ1-3 TRBV7-8 few TGTGCCAGCAGCTTCGGCGGACAGGGGGGAAACACCATATATTTT CASSFGGQGGNTIYF
16 TRBD2 TRBJ2-3 TRBV11-3 . TGTGCCAGCAGCCAACAATTAGCGGGAGTGGCGGATACGCAGTATTTT CASSQQLAGVADTQYF
14 TRBD1 TRBJ2-3 TRBV7-2 many TGTGCCAGCAGCCGGGACAGGATCACAGATACGCAGTATTTT CASSRDRITDTQYF
14 . TRBJ2-2 TRBV12-3/TRBV12-4 . TGTGCCAGCAGTTCTTCAGGGTCCCCCGGGGAGCTGTTTTTT CASSSSGSPGELFF